The clone carrying this TCR beta chain was picked up many times. As yet, its antigen is unknown. The data stem from a study of T cell repertoires in cytomegalovirus infection. Study-wide context: The study used recently identified HLA-C-restricted and well-studied HLA-B-restricted CMV epitopes. From public TCR beta signatures came an indication of both CMV infection and matching HLA type. General study results and limits: HLA-C-restricted, CMV-specific TCR beta clonotypes were dominant ex vivo. Cumulated frequencies of public TCR beta families served to identify carriers of CMV plus the relevant HLA.

TCRdb re-called the reads with MiXCR, one entry per CDR3 protein. Altogether roughly 860,000 distinct CDR3 sequences are present, approximately 30% being singletons, with the ten largest covering 9.5% to 15%. This CDR3 has 15 residues. CDR1 SEHNR and CDR2 FQNEAQ come from the germline V gene (reference sequence). The ends were cut back, 6 bases at V and 4 bases at J, with 18 bases in the middle. The chain employs TRBV7-9 and TRBJ1-1; perhaps TRBD1 as D (6 bases). The source was cultured CD8+ T cells from PBMCs, collected from culture after CMV antigen stimulation. This TCR came from a human donor in good health (CMV status not recorded). Some clones in this sample may be carry-over from other donors' samples. This CDR3 reads CASRGDKPRGTEAFF. DNA for the CDR3: TGTGCCAGCAGGGGGGACAAACCGAGGGGCACTGAAGCTTTCTTT.